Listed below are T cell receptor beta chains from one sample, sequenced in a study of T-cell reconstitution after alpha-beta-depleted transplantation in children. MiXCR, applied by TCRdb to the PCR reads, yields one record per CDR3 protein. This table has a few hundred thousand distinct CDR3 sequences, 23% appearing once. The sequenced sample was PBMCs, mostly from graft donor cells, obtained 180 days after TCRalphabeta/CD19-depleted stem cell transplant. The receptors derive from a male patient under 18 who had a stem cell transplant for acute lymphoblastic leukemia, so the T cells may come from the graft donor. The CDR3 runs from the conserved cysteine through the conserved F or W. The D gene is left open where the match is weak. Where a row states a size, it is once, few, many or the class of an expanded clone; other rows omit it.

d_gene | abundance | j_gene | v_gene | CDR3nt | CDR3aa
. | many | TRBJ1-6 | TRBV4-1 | TGCGCCAGCAGCCTATTCCGGGGTAATTCACCCCTCCACTTT | CASSLFRGNSPLHF
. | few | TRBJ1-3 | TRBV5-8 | TGTGCCAGCAGCTTGGACCGACAGGCCCCAAACACCATATATTTT | CASSLDRQAPNTIYF
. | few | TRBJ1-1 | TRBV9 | TGTGCCAGCAGCGTGGAGTTTAGGAACACTGAAGCTTTCTTT | CASSVEFRNTEAFF
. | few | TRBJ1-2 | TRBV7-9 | TGTGCCAGCAGGGGGTCGGGGGGTAACTATGGCTACACCTTC | CASRGSGGNYGYTF
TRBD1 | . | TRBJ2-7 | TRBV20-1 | TGCAGTGCTCTCGGACAGGGGGCAACCTACGAGCAGTACTTC | CSALGQGATYEQYF
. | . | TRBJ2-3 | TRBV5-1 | TGCGCCAGCAGCTTTGGTCCCCATTGGGCGGATACGCAGTATTTT | CASSFGPHWADTQYF
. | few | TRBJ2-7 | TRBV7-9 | TGTGCCAGCAGCTTTGAACGACCCTACGAGCAGTACTTC | CASSFERPYEQYF
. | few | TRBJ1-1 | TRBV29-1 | TGCAGCGTTGGGGCTACTTTGTGGACTGAAGCTTTCTTT | CSVGATLWTEAFF
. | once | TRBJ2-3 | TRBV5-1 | TGCGCCAGCAGCCGATTCCAAACTAGCACAGATACGCAGTATTTT | CASSRFQTSTDTQYF
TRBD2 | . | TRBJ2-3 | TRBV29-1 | TGCAGCGCCGGGGGGAAAGCTAGCGGTGGCACAGATACGCAGTATTTT | CSAGGKASGGTDTQYF
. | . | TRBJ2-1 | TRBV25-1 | TGTGCCAGCAGTGTAACTAGGTCGGGTGTCGGTGAGCAGTTCTTC | CASSVTRSGVGEQFF
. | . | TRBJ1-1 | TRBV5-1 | TGCGCCAGCAGCTTGGGACATGCAGGTACGGGTGAAGCTTTCTTT | CASSLGHAGTGEAFF
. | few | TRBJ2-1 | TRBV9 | TGTGCCAGCACGAGGCGCGGGGACGGTCTTTACAATGAGCAGTTCTTC | CASTRRGDGLYNEQFF
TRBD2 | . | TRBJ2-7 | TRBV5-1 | TGCGCCAGCAGCTTGGGGGTCGCGGGAGGGGTCTACGAGCAGTACTTC | CASSLGVAGGVYEQYF
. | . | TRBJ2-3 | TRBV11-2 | TGTGCCAGCAATTGGCGGATTAGCACAGATACGCAGTATTTT | CASNWRISTDTQYF
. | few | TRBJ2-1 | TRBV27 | TGTGCCAGCAGTTTGGGGGGCGCGGGTAATGAGCAGTTCTTC | CASSLGGAGNEQFF
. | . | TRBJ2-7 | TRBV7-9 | TGTGCCAGCAGCTTAGCACAAGTTCGGGACGAGAGGGGCGAGCAGTACTTC | CASSLAQVRDERGEQYF
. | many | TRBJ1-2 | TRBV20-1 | TGCAGTGCTTCACCTTTCGGGATGGGTGGCTACACCTTC | CSASPFGMGGYTF
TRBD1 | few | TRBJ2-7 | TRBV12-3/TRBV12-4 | TGTGCCAGCAGTCCCGCCCCCAGGGGGATTGACGAGCAGTACTTC | CASSPAPRGIDEQYF
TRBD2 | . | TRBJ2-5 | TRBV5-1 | TGCGCCAGCAGCGTAGCGGGTCGAGAGACCCAGTACTTC | CASSVAGRETQYF
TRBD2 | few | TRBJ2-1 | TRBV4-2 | TGTGCCAGCAGCCAAGTTTGGTCTAGCGGGTACAATGAGCAGTTCTTC | CASSQVWSSGYNEQFF
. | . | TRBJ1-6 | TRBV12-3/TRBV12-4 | TGTGCCAGCAGGACCGTAGCGGGTTCACCCCTCCACTTT | CASRTVAGSPLHF